The 4 T cell receptor beta chains presented below share a single source sample, sequenced in a study of blood T cell repertoires in COVID-19. Sequencing used immunoSEQ multiplex PCR; TCRdb keeps in-frame clones, though not all of them. The sample consists of 650,000 to 800,000 clones, around 89% of them appearing once. The material sequenced was peripheral blood. These receptors were obtained from a woman aged 18-29 years with acute or convalescent COVID-19.

The gene calls are TRBV7-2 and TRBJ2-1, with TRBD2 identical over 12 bases. The CDR3 has 17 amino acids. With 3 bases clipped from V and 9 bases from J, the junction kept 12 bases outside the gene matches. The germline V gene has CDR1 SGHTA and CDR2 FQGNSA. The CDR3 DNA sequence: TGTGCCAGCAGCTTTCAGACTAGCGGGGGACGGAGGGGTGAGCAGTTCTTC. Its translation is CASSFQTSGGRRGEQFF. Supplemented by reference TRBV7-2 and TRBJ2-1, the full variable domain reads GAGVSQSPSNKVTEKGKDVELRCDPISGHTALYWYRQSLGQGLEFLIYFQGNSAPDKSGLPSDRFSAERTGGSVSTLTIQRTQQEDSAVYLCASSFQTSGGRRGEQFFGPGTRLTVL.

The rearrangement links TRBV4-1 to TRBJ2-7, with D possibly being TRBD1 (6 bases). Germline CDR1 and CDR2: MGHRA and YSYEKL. V lost 7 bases and J 6 bases, leaving 10 bases between the germline ends. This CDR3 is 11 amino acids long. The DNA for the CDR3 is TGCGCCAGCACGCAGGGGTCCGAGCAGTACTTC. Translated: CASTQGSEQYF.

Comment on this clone: A junction boundary mismatches the germline segment, possibly from a read error. The chain uses TRBV19 and TRBJ2-3; 11 bases agree with TRBD2. Germline lookup yields CDR1 LNHDA and CDR2 SQIVND (reference sequence). This CDR3 has 16 amino acids. The CDR3 reads CASSIFSGGATNTQYF. CDR3 nucleotides: TGTGCCAGTAGTATATTTAGCGGGGGGGCCACAAATACGCAGTATTTT.

J is TRBJ1-2 and V is TRBV6-5; TRBD1 agrees at 10 bases. The V gene end was trimmed by 4 bases and the J gene end by 8 bases; junction bases not matched to a gene: 13. The CDR3 extends over 16 amino acids. The V gene's germline CDR1 is MNHEY and CDR2 SVGAGI. CDR3 sequence (DNA): TGTGCCAGCAGTTCTATCCAGGAGGGACAGGGGCGCGGCTACACCTTC. The encoded protein is CASSSIQEGQGRGYTF.